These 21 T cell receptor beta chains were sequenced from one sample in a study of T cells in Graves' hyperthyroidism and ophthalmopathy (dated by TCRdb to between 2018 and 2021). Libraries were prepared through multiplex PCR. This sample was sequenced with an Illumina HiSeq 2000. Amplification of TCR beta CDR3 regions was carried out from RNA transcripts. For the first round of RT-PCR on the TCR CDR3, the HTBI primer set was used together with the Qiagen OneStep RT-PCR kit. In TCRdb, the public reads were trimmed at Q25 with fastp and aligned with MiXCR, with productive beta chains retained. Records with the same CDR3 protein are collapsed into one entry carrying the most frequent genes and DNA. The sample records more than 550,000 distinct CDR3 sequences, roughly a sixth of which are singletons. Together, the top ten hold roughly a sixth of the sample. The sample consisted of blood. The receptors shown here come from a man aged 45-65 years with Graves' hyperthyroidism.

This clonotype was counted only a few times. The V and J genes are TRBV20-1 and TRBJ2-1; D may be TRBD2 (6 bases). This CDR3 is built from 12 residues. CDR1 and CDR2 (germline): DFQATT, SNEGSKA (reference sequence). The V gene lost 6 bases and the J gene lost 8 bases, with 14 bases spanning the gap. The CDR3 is CSAMPAGYEQFF. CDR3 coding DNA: TGCAGTGCCATGCCTGCGGGATATGAGCAGTTCTTC.

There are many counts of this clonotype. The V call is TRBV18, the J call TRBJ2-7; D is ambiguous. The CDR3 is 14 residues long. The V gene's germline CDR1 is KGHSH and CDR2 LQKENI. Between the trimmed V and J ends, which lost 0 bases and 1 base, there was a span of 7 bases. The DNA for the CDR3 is TGTGCCAGCTCACCACCTAGCAGGTCCTACGAGCAGTACTTC. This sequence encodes CASSPPSRSYEQYF.

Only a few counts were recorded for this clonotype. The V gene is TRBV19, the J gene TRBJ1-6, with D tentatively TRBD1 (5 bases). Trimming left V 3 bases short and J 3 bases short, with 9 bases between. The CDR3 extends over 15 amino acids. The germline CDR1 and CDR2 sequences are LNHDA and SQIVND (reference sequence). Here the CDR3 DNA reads TGTGCCAGTAGTATTGCGGGGGACTATAATTCACCCCTCCACTTT. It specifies CASSIAGDYNSPLHF. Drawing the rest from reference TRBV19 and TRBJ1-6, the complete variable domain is DGGITQSPKYLFRKEGQNVTLSCEQNLNHDAMYWYRQDPGQGLRLIYYSQIVNDFQKGDIAEGYSVSREKKESFPLTVTSAQKNPTAFYLCASSIAGDYNSPLHFGNGTRLTVT.

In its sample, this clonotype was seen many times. Here the CDR3 reads CASSPGTSGETQYF. CDR3 coding DNA: TGTGCCAGCAGTCCCGGGACTAGCGGAGAGACCCAGTACTTC. The rearrangement links TRBV27 to TRBJ2-5; 11 bases fit TRBD2. The length of the CDR3 is 14 residues. CDR1 is MNHEY and CDR2 is SMNVEV in the germline V gene (reference sequence). Trimming cost V 5 bases and J 4 bases; bases outside gene matches: 3.

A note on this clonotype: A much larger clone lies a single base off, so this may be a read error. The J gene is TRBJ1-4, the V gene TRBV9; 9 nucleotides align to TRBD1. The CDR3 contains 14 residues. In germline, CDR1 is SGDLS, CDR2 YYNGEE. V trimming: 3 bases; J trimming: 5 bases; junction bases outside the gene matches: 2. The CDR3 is CASSGGTGNEKLFF. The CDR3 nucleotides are TGTGCCAGCAGCGGGGGGACAGGGAATGAAAAACTGTTTTTT.

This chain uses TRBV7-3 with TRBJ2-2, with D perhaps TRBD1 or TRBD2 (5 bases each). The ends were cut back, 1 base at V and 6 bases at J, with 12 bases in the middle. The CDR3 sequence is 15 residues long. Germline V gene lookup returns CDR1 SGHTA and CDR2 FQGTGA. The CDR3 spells CASSLMGESAGELFF. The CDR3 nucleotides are TGTGCCAGCAGCTTAATGGGGGAGTCGGCCGGGGAGCTGTTTTTT.

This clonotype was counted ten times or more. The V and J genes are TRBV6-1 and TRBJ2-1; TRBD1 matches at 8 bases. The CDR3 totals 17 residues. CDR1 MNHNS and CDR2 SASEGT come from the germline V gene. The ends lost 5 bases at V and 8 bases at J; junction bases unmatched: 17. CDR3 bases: TGTGCCAGCAGTTCTCCGGACAGGGCAGGGGAAGTGGATGAGCAGTTCTTC. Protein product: CASSSPDRAGEVDEQFF.

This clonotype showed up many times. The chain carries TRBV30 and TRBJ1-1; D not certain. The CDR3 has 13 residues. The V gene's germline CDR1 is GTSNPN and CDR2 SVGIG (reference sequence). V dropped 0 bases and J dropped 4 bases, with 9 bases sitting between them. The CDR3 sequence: CAWSVLGRTEAFF. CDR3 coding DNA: TGTGCCTGGAGTGTACTTGGCCGCACTGAAGCTTTCTTT.

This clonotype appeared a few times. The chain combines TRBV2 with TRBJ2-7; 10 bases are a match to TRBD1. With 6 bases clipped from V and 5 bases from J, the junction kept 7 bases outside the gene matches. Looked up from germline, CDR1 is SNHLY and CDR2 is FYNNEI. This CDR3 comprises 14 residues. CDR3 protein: CASRFPGTGDEQYF. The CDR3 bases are TGTGCCAGCAGGTTTCCCGGGACAGGGGACGAGCAGTACTTC.

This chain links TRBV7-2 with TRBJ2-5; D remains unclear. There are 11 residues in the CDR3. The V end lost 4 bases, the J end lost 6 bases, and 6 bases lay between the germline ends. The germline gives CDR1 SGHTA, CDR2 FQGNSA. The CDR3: CASSSSKTQYF. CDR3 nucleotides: TGTGCCAGCAGCTCGTCGAAGACCCAGTACTTC.

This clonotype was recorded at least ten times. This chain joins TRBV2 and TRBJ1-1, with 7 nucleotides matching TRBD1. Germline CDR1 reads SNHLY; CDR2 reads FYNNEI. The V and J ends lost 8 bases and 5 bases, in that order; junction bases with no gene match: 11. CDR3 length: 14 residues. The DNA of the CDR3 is TGTGCCAGCGTACAGGGGAGGTTCAGAACTGAAGCTTTCTTT. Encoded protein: CASVQGRFRTEAFF.

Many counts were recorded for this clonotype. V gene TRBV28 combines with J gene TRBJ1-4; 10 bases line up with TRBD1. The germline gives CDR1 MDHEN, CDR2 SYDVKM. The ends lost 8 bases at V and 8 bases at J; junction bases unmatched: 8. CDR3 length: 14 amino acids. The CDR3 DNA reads TGTGCCAGCCTTCGACAGGGGGCGGGGGAAAAACTGTTTTTT. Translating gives CASLRQGAGEKLFF.

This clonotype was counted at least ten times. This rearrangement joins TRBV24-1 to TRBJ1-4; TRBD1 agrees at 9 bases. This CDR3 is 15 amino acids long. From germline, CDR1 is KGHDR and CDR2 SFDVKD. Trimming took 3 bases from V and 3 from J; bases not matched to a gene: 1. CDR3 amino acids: CATSDTGGSNEKLFF. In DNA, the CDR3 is TGTGCCACCAGTGATACAGGGGGCTCTAATGAAAAACTGTTTTTT.

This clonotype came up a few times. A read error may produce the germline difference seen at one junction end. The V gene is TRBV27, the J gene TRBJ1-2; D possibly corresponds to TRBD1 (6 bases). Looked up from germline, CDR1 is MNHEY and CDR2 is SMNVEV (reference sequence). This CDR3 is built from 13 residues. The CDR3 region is CAGSSTGYYGYTF. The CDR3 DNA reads TGTGCCGGCAGTTCAACAGGGTACTATGGCTACACCTTC.

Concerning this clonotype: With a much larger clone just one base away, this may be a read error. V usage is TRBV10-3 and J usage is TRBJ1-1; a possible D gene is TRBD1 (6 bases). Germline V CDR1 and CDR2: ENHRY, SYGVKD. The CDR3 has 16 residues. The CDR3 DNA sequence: TGTGCCATCAGTGCCCCCGGCAGGGTCGGGGGCACTGAAGCTTCCTTT. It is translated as CAISAPGRVGGTEASF.

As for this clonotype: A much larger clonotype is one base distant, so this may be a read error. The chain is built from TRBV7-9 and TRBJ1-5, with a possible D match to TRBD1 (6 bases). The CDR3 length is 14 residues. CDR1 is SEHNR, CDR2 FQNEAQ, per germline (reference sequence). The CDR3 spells CASSSVGGGQPQRF. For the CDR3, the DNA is TGTGCCAGCAGCTCGGTGGGGGGGGGCCAGCCCCAGCGTTTT. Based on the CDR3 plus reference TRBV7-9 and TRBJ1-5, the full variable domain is DTGVSQNPRHKITKRGQNVTFRCDPISEHNRLYWYRQTLGQGPEFLTYFQNEAQLEKSRLLSDRFSAERPKGSFSTLEIQRTEQGDSAMYLCASSSVGGGQPQRFGDGTRLSIL.

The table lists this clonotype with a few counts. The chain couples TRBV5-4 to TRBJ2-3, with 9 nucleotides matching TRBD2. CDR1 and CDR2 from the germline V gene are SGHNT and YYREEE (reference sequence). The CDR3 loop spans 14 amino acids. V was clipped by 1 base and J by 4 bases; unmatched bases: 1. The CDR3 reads CASSLLAGSDTQYF. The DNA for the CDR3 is TGTGCCAGCAGCTTGCTAGCGGGATCAGATACGCAGTATTTT.

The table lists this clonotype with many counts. CDR3 residues: CASSRDRGRANEQFF. CDR3 nucleotide sequence: TGTGCCAGCAGCCGGGACAGGGGGCGGGCCAATGAGCAGTTCTTC. This chain joins TRBV12-3 or TRBV12-4 and TRBJ2-1; the match to TRBD1 covers 12 bases. This CDR3 comprises 15 residues. Trimming at V came to 6 bases and at J to 6 bases, leaving 6 bases not matched to a gene.

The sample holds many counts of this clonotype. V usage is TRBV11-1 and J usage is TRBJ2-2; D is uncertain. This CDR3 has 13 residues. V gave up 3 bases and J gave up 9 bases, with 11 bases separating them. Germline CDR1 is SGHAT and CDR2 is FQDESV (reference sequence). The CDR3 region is CASSLDHLRELFF. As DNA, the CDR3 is TGTGCCAGCAGCTTGGACCACCTCAGGGAGCTGTTTTTT.

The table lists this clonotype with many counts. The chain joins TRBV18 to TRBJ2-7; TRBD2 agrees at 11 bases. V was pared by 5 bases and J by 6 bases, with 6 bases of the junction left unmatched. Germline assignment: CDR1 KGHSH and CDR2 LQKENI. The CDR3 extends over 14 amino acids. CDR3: CASSGGGLAAEQYF. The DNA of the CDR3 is TGTGCCAGCTCAGGGGGGGGACTAGCGGCCGAGCAGTACTTC.

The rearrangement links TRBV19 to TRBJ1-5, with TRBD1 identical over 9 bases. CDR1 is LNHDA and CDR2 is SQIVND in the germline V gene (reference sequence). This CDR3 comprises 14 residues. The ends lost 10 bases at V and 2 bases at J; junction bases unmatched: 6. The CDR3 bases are TGTGCCACTATGGGACAGGGAGGCAATCAGCCCCAGCATTTT. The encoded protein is CATMGQGGNQPQHF.